This record looks at one T cell receptor (beta chain) sequence and its context. Its antigen is not known. Incorporated into the TCR beta cDNA libraries were unique molecular identifiers, which served to reduce PCR and sequencing biases. Some 500,000 cDNA molecules were recovered from an input of 1 to 10 million T cells. TCRdb re-called the PCR reads with MiXCR, one entry per CDR3 protein. The sample carries a few hundred thousand distinct CDR3 sequences, 30% to 40% recorded once. This sample stems from a study of post-analysis software for immune sequencing data. Whole-study findings and limits: A significant reduction in normalized Chao1 diversity was observed in multiple sclerosis patients versus controls. Among 5 or 6 TRBV segments more frequent in patients than controls were TRBV5-6, TRBV5-1 and TRBV20-1.

This CDR3 is built from 15 residues. V was cut by 7 bases and J by 3 bases, with 15 bases left in between. Germline values: CDR1 SGHTA, CDR2 FQGNSA. The sequence was collected from a girl aged 2-15 years with multiple sclerosis. The V and J genes are TRBV7-2 and TRBJ2-2; a weak D match, TRBD2 (6 bases). Sequencing was performed on blood. CDR3 protein: CASTGEVIHTGELFF. CDR3 sequence (DNA): TGTGCCAGCACCGGGGAGGTCATTCACACCGGGGAGCTGTTTTTT.